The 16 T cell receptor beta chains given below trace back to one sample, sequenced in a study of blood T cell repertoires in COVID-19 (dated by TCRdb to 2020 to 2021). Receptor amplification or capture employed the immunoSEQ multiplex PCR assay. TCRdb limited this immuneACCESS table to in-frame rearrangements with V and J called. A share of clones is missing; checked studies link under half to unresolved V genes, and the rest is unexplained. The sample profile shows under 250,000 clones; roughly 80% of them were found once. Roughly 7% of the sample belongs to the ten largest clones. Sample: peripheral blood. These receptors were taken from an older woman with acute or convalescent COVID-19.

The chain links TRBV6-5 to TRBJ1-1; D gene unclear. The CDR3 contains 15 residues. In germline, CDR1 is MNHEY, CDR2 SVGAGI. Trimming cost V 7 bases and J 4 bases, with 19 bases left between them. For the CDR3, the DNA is TGTGCCAGCATCCTCGGGAGTGGGCGGGGCACTGAAGCTTTCTTT. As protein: CASILGSGRGTEAFF.

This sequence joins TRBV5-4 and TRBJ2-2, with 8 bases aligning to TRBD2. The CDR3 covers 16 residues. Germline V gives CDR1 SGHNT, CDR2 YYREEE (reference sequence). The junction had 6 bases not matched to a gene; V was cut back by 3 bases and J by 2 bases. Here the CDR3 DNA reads TGTGCCAGCAGCTCTTTAGCGGGGAAAAACACCGGGGAGCTGTTTTTT. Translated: CASSSLAGKNTGELFF.

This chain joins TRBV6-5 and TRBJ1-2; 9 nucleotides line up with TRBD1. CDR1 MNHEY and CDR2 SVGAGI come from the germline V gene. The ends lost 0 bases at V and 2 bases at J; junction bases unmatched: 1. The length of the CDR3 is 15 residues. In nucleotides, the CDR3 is TGTGCCAGCAGTTACTCGGGGACAGGGAACTATGGCTACACCTTC. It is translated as CASSYSGTGNYGYTF.

This CDR3 is CASTRDRGPLHF. CDR3 coding DNA: TGTGCCAGCACCCGCGACAGGGGCCCCCTCCACTTT. The chain uses TRBV12-3 or TRBV12-4 and TRBJ1-6, with TRBD1 matching 8 bases. The junction had 6 bases not matched to a gene; V was cut back by 7 bases and J by 13 bases. This CDR3 is 12 amino acids long.

The chain's CDR3 is CASSIGQEDTEAFF. CDR3 DNA sequence: TGCGCCAGCAGCATAGGACAGGAGGACACTGAAGCTTTCTTT. This chain joins TRBV5-1 and TRBJ1-1; 7 bases are a match to TRBD1. The CDR3 contains 14 residues. The trim removed 4 bases at V and 3 bases at J, leaving 6 bases unmatched. Per the germline V gene, CDR1 is SGHRS and CDR2 is YFSETQ.

The chain's CDR3 is CASSSPTTPVTQYF. As DNA, the CDR3 is TGTGCCAGCAGCTCGCCCACTACGCCCGTTACGCAGTATTTT. This chain uses TRBV7-2 with TRBJ2-3; D ambiguous. CDR1 and CDR2 (germline): SGHTA, FQGNSA. V lost 4 bases to trimming and J lost 8 bases, with 16 bases between them. The CDR3 runs to 14 residues.

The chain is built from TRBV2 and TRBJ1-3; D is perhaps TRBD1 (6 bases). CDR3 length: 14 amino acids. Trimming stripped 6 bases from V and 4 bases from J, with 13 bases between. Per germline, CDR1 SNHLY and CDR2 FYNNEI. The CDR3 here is CASSATGLGNTIYF. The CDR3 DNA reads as TGTGCCAGCAGCGCTACAGGGCTCGGAAACACCATATATTTT.

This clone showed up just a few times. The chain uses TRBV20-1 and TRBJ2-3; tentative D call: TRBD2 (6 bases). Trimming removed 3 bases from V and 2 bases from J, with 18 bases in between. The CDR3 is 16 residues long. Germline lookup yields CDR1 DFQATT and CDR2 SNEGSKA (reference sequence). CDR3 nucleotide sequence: TGCAGTGCTAGTGGGGCGGGGAGGCAGGCCACAGATACGCAGTATTTT. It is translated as CSASGAGRQATDTQYF.

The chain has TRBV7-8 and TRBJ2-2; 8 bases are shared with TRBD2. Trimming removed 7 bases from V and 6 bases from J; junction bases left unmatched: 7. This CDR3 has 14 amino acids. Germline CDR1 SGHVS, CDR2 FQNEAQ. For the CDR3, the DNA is TGTGCCAGCATGTCGGGGGGGCCGGCCGGGGAGCTGTTTTTT. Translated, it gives CASMSGGPAGELFF.

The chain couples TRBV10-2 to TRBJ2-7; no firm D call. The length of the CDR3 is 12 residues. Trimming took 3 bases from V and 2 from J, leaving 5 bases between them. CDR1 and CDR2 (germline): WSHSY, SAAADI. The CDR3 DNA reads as TGCGCCAGCAGTGAAGAGACCTACGAGCAGTACTTC. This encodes CASSEETYEQYF.

CDR3 amino acids: CASSLSGGAYNEQFF. Written as DNA, the CDR3 is TGCGCCAGCAGCTTAAGCGGGGGGGCCTACAATGAGCAGTTCTTC. The rearrangement uses TRBV5-1 and TRBJ2-1; 10 bases are a match to TRBD2. The CDR3 totals 15 residues. Trimming at V came to 2 bases and at J to 2 bases, leaving 1 base not matched to a gene. Per germline, CDR1 SGHRS and CDR2 YFSETQ.

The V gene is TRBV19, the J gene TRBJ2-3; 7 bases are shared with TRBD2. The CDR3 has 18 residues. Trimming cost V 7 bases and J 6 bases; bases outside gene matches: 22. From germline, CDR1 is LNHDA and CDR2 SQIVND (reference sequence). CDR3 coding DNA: TGTGCCAGTATGGGGCCAGAGCGGGGTAGCTCTTTGCGCGATACGCAGTATTTT. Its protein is CASMGPERGSSLRDTQYF.

The CDR3 bases are TGTGCCAGTAGGGTAGCGGGGGGCCCAGATACGCAGTATTTT. It is translated as CASRVAGGPDTQYF. This rearrangement joins TRBV19 to TRBJ2-3; 10 bases match TRBD2. Germline V CDR1 and CDR2: LNHDA, SQIVND (reference sequence). The V and J ends lost 6 bases and 4 bases, in that order; junction bases with no gene match: 4. The CDR3 covers 14 residues.

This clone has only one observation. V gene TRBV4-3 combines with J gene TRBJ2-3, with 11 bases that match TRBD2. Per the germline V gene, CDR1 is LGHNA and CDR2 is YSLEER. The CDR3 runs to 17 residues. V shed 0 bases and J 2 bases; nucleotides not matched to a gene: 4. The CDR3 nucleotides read TGCGCCAGCAGCCAAGAACGTAGCGGGGGGGCCACAGATACGCAGTATTTT. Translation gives CASSQERSGGATDTQYF.

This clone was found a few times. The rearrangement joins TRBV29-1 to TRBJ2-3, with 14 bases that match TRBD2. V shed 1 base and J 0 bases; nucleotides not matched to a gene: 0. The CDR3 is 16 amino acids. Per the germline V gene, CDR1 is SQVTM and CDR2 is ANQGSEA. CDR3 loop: CSVEGTSGGSTDTQYF. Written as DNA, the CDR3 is TGCAGCGTTGAAGGGACTAGCGGGGGGAGCACAGATACGCAGTATTTT.

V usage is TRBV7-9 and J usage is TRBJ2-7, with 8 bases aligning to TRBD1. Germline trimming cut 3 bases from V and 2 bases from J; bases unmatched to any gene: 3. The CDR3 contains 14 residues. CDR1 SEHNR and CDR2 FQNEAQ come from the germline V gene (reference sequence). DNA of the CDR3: TGTGCCAGCAGCTTCACACAGGGGGCCTACGAGCAGTACTTC. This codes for CASSFTQGAYEQYF.